What follows are 32 T cell receptor beta chains derived from one specimen sequenced in a study of T cells of healthy individuals. TCRdb independently ran MiXCR on the 5' RACE reads; one entry per CDR3 protein. The sample records tens of thousands of distinct CDR3 sequences, 3.5% to 5.5% being singletons. The receptors originated from a human donor in good health.

This clonotype was found many times. The V and J genes are TRBV11-2 and TRBJ1-2; 10 bases match TRBD1. The germline gives CDR1 SGHAT, CDR2 FQNNGV. This CDR3 region has 15 residues. The V segment lost 3 bases and the J segment 4 bases; nucleotides outside the gene matches: 5. CDR3 DNA: TGTGCCAGCAGCTTGGGGACAGGGGTCCGCTATGGCTACACCTTC. Amino acids: CASSLGTGVRYGYTF.

The chain joins TRBV5-4 to TRBJ2-1; 12 bases fit TRBD2. The CDR3 is made up of 15 amino acids. V gave up 4 bases and J gave up 6 bases; unmatched junction bases: 5. Germline V gene data show CDR1 as SGHNT and CDR2 as YYREEE (reference sequence). DNA of the CDR3: TGTGCCAGCAGCCCGACTAGCGGGAGTATCAATGAGCAGTTCTTC. Amino acids: CASSPTSGSINEQFF.

In its sample, this clonotype was seen many times. The CDR3 loop is CASSWDRERLNGNMNTEAFF. The CDR3 DNA reads TGTGCCAGCAGCTGGGACAGAGAGAGACTCAACGGGAACATGAACACTGAAGCTTTCTTT. The rearrangement links TRBV2 to TRBJ1-1, with 7 bases identical to TRBD1. The CDR3 is 20 amino acids. The germline gives CDR1 SNHLY, CDR2 FYNNEI. Trimming at V came to 6 bases and at J to 0 bases, leaving 22 bases not matched to a gene. Based on the CDR3 plus reference TRBV2 and TRBJ1-1, the full variable domain is EPEVTQTPSHQVTQMGQEVILRCVPISNHLYFYWYRQILGQKVEFLVSFYNNEISEKSEIFDDQFSVERPDGSNFTLKIRSTKLEDSAMYFCASSWDRERLNGNMNTEAFFGQGTRLTVV.

This clonotype was counted ten times or more. This chain uses TRBV3-1 with TRBJ1-1; D remains ambiguous. The V gene lost 7 bases and the J gene lost 4 bases, with 16 bases spanning the gap. CDR1 and CDR2 (germline): LGHDT, YNNKEL (reference sequence). The CDR3 has 14 amino acids. CDR3 amino acids: CASTRTTEGTEAFF. The CDR3 nucleotides are TGTGCCAGCACCAGAACAACGGAGGGCACTGAAGCTTTCTTT. The complete variable domain, with remaining parts taken from reference TRBV3-1 and TRBJ1-1, reads DTAVSQTPKYLVTQMGNDKSIKCEQNLGHDTMYWYKQDSKKFLKIMFSYNNKELIINETVPNRFSPKSPDKAHLNLHINSLELGDSAVYFCASTRTTEGTEAFFGQGTRLTVV.

V gene TRBV20-1 combines with J gene TRBJ1-2; TRBD1 aligns across 9 bases. CDR3 size: 12 residues. The trim removed 7 bases at V and 8 bases at J, leaving 8 bases unmatched. Looked up from germline, CDR1 is DFQATT and CDR2 is SNEGSKA (reference sequence). Written as DNA, the CDR3 is TGCAGTGTAACACAGGGGGCTGGCGGCTACACCTTC. It yields the protein CSVTQGAGGYTF.

A few counts support this clonotype. CDR3 protein: CASSEGISNQPQHF. In DNA form, the CDR3 reads TGTGCCAGCAGTGAAGGAATTAGCAATCAGCCCCAGCATTTT. The chain couples TRBV2 to TRBJ1-5; D ambiguous. The germline gives CDR1 SNHLY, CDR2 FYNNEI. The CDR3 totals 14 residues. V lost 1 base to trimming and J lost 0 bases, with 4 bases between them.

J is TRBJ2-1 and V is TRBV7-9; the D gene is possibly TRBD1 (5 bases). Trimming took 3 bases from V and 5 from J, leaving 14 bases between them. The CDR3 totals 15 residues. Germline CDR1 and CDR2: SEHNR and FQNEAQ (reference sequence). The CDR3 protein is CASSFNRQRNNEQFF. In DNA form, the CDR3 reads TGTGCCAGCAGCTTTAATCGACAGCGAAACAATGAGCAGTTCTTC.

This clonotype was seen many times. The chain has TRBV20-1 and TRBJ2-4; TRBD2 agrees at 11 bases. The germline gives CDR1 DFQATT, CDR2 SNEGSKA (reference sequence). V lost 6 bases to trimming and J lost 7 bases; unmatched junction nucleotides: 8. This CDR3 is 14 amino acids long. The chain's CDR3 is CSAPTSGRRNIQYF. The DNA for the CDR3 is TGCAGTGCACCAACTAGCGGGAGACGGAACATTCAGTACTTC.

This clonotype was counted only a few times. The V and J genes are TRBV24-1 and TRBJ2-2; D not resolved. The germline V gene encodes CDR1 KGHDR and CDR2 SFDVKD. The CDR3 is made up of 11 amino acids. V lost 9 bases and J 6 bases, leaving 7 bases between the germline ends. CDR3: CATEWAGELFF. The CDR3 DNA follows: TGTGCCACCGAGTGGGCCGGGGAGCTGTTTTTT.

There are many counts of this clonotype. The CDR3 DNA reads TGTGCCAGCAGTCTTAAGGGGGCGAGTGGCTACACCTTC. It encodes CASSLKGASGYTF. V and J are TRBV7-9 and TRBJ1-2; 7 nucleotides align to TRBD1. The trim removed 6 bases at V and 7 bases at J, leaving 8 bases unmatched. Germline V gene data show CDR1 as SEHNR and CDR2 as FQNEAQ (reference sequence). CDR3 length equals 13 residues. The whole variable domain, remainder taken from reference TRBV7-9 and TRBJ1-2, is DTGVSQNPRHKITKRGQNVTFRCDPISEHNRLYWYRQTLGQGPEFLTYFQNEAQLEKSRLLSDRFSAERPKGSFSTLEIQRTEQGDSAMYLCASSLKGASGYTFGSGTRLTVV.

This clonotype was counted a few times. V is TRBV6-5 and J is TRBJ1-1; tentative D call: TRBD1 (5 bases). CDR3 length equals 14 residues. The germline gives CDR1 MNHEY, CDR2 SVGAGI. V lost 0 bases and J 6 bases, leaving 11 bases between the germline ends. CDR3 sequence (DNA): TGTGCCAGCAGTTACTCTCAGGGATGGTCTGAAGCTTTCTTT. Translating gives CASSYSQGWSEAFF.

This clonotype was picked up a small number of times. This chain uses TRBV7-2 with TRBJ2-5; D possibly corresponds to TRBD2 (6 bases). Trimming shortened V by 5 bases and J by 5 bases, and 18 bases separated the two germline ends. The CDR3 consists of 15 residues. Germline V gene sequence: CDR1 SGHTA, CDR2 FQGNSA. The CDR3 DNA sequence: TGTGCCAGCAGCGTAACTAGCCAACCCCGGGAGACCCAGTACTTC. Translation gives CASSVTSQPRETQYF.

This clonotype has a handful of counts. V and J are TRBV4-1 and TRBJ2-3; D might be TRBD2 (5 bases). V was shortened by 4 bases and J by 6 bases, with 14 bases between the two germline ends. This CDR3 spans 14 amino acids. The V gene's germline CDR1 is MGHRA and CDR2 YSYEKL. CDR3 loop: CASSRRTGPDTQYF. CDR3 bases: TGCGCCAGCAGCCGCCGGACTGGTCCGGATACGCAGTATTTT.

This clonotype was observed many times. The chain is built from TRBV6-5 and TRBJ1-4, with D tentatively TRBD1 (5 bases). This CDR3 has 15 amino acids. Trimming cost V 6 bases and J 8 bases, with 19 bases left between them. CDR1 is MNHEY, CDR2 SVGAGI, per germline. CDR3 protein: CASRTTGQPREKLFF. Here the CDR3 DNA reads TGTGCCAGCAGGACAACAGGCCAGCCGCGGGAAAAACTGTTTTTT.

The chain recombines TRBV20-1 with TRBJ2-7; no definite D call. V gave up 0 bases and J gave up 3 bases, with 6 bases separating them. This CDR3 comprises 12 residues. Per germline, CDR1 DFQATT and CDR2 SNEGSKA (reference sequence). The CDR3 sequence: CSARDVRYEQYF. Here the CDR3 DNA reads TGCAGTGCTAGAGATGTCCGCTACGAGCAGTACTTC.

This clonotype was seen a handful of times. The V and J genes are TRBV10-3 and TRBJ2-7, with 8 bases fitting TRBD2. V lost 8 bases to trimming and J lost 5 bases; unmatched junction nucleotides: 17. This CDR3 has 16 amino acids. Germline V gene lookup returns CDR1 ENHRY and CDR2 SYGVKD. This CDR3 reads CAISRRAAGDGDEQYF. The CDR3 coding sequence is TGTGCCATCTCTCGCCGAGCAGCGGGAGATGGGGACGAGCAGTACTTC.

This clonotype was found many times. This chain links TRBV20-1 with TRBJ2-7; D perhaps matches TRBD1 (5 bases). Germline loops: CDR1 DFQATT, CDR2 SNEGSKA (reference sequence). The CDR3 contains 15 residues. Trimming pared 0 bases from V and 0 bases from J, leaving 12 bases between. CDR3 residues: CSARDQGANSYEQYF. For the CDR3, the DNA is TGCAGTGCTAGAGATCAGGGCGCGAACTCCTACGAGCAGTACTTC.

This clonotype was recorded many times. V gene TRBV7-9 combines with J gene TRBJ2-1; TRBD1 is a possible D gene (5 bases). Germline CDR1 is SEHNR and CDR2 is FQNEAQ (reference sequence). V dropped 1 base and J dropped 4 bases, with 8 bases sitting between them. The CDR3 consists of 14 residues. For the CDR3, the DNA is TGTGCCAGCAGCTTAGAGTCAGGGTACAATGAGCAGTTCTTC. Its translation: CASSLESGYNEQFF.

This clonotype was counted many times. This chain links TRBV6-6 with TRBJ2-7, with TRBD2 matching over 10 bases. The germline CDR1 and CDR2 sequences are MNHNY and SVGAGI (reference sequence). V lost 0 bases and J lost 4; bases outside the gene matches: 3. The CDR3 runs 15 residues. The CDR3 spells CASSYSSGRGYEQYF. The DNA of the CDR3 is TGTGCCAGCAGTTACTCGAGCGGGAGGGGGTACGAGCAGTACTTC.

There are many counts of this clonotype. The J gene is TRBJ1-4, the V gene TRBV4-1; D is unresolved. The CDR3 spans 15 residues. Germline lookup yields CDR1 MGHRA and CDR2 YSYEKL. Trimming shortened V by 0 bases and J by 7 bases, and 12 bases separated the two germline ends. The CDR3 sequence: CASSQERPGGEKLFF. CDR3 DNA: TGCGCCAGCAGCCAAGAGAGGCCGGGAGGTGAAAAACTGTTTTTT.

The chain recombines TRBV6-6 with TRBJ2-7; possibly TRBD2 for D (6 bases). The CDR3 runs 15 residues. In germline, CDR1 is MNHNY, CDR2 SVGAGI (reference sequence). The V gene lost 0 bases and the J gene lost 7 bases, with 16 bases spanning the gap. DNA for the CDR3: TGTGCCAGCAGTTACTCTCCGGGACTCACGAGGGAGCAGTACTTC. Translating gives CASSYSPGLTREQYF.

A few counts support this clonotype. This rearrangement joins TRBV10-1 to TRBJ1-1, with D possibly TRBD1 on 5 matching bases. The CDR3 runs to 13 residues. V dropped 6 bases and J dropped 1 base, with 9 bases sitting between them. CDR1 and CDR2 from the germline V gene are WNHNN and SYGVQD (reference sequence). CDR3 in amino acids: CASRGTGNTEAFF. In DNA form, the CDR3 reads TGCGCCAGCAGAGGAACAGGGAACACTGAAGCTTTCTTT.

Ten or more counts support this clonotype. V gene TRBV28 combines with J gene TRBJ1-5; D not certain. This CDR3 has 15 amino acids. The germline V gene encodes CDR1 MDHEN and CDR2 SYDVKM. V shed 5 bases and J shed 2 bases, with 13 bases lying between them. Written as DNA, the CDR3 is TGTGCCAGCAGTCCGGAATGGGAGGGCAATCAGCCCCAGCATTTT. As protein: CASSPEWEGNQPQHF.

This clonotype was seen at least ten times. The chain combines TRBV20-1 with TRBJ2-2; TRBD1 matches 7 bases. Germline CDR1 reads DFQATT; CDR2 reads SNEGSKA (reference sequence). The length of the CDR3 is 15 residues. V trimming: 0 bases; J trimming: 8 bases; junction bases outside the gene matches: 9. The CDR3 nucleotides are TGCAGTGCTAGAGAGGGGACAGCGGATAGGGGGGAGCTGTTTTTT. Translation gives CSAREGTADRGELFF.

Ten or more counts support this clonotype. The genes are TRBV5-1 and TRBJ1-2; D may be TRBD1 (6 bases). Germline-derived CDR1 and CDR2 are SGHRS and YFSETQ. The V gene lost 0 bases and the J gene lost 5 bases, with 14 bases spanning the gap. CDR3 length equals 15 residues. The CDR3 loop reads CASSLGPGDRYGYTF. The CDR3 nucleotides read TGCGCCAGCAGCTTGGGACCAGGGGATCGGTATGGCTACACCTTC. Filled out from reference TRBV5-1 and TRBJ1-2, the complete variable domain reads KAGVTQTPRYLIKTRGQQVTLSCSPISGHRSVSWYQQTPGQGLQFLFEYFSETQRNKGNFPGRFSGRQFSNSRSEMNVSTLELGDSALYLCASSLGPGDRYGYTFGSGTRLTVV.

This clonotype has a handful of counts. The V gene is TRBV4-1, the J gene TRBJ1-2, with 8 bases matching TRBD1. CDR3 length equals 17 residues. With V trimmed by 4 bases and J by 0 bases, 10 bases remained unmatched. The germline gives CDR1 MGHRA, CDR2 YSYEKL. The CDR3 DNA follows: TGCGCCAGCAGCCTAAATGGGGGACAGGACGCTAACTATGGCTACACCTTC. It translates to CASSLNGGQDANYGYTF.

This chain links TRBV7-2 with TRBJ2-7, with a tentative D call TRBD2 (6 bases). V dropped 3 bases and J dropped 3 bases, with 9 bases sitting between them. The CDR3 consists of 13 residues. The V gene's germline CDR1 is SGHTA and CDR2 FQGNSA. CDR3 region: CASSFRTNYEQYF. The CDR3 bases are TGTGCCAGCAGCTTTAGGACTAACTACGAGCAGTACTTC.

The table lists this clonotype with a few counts. The chain combines TRBV25-1 with TRBJ1-2; D is possibly TRBD1 (6 bases). Trimming shortened V by 7 bases and J by 6 bases, and 18 bases separated the two germline ends. CDR3 length: 14 amino acids. Germline V gives CDR1 MGHDK, CDR2 SYGVNS. CDR3 coding DNA: TGTGCCAGCACCCCCTCAGGGGTTAGAAATGGCTACACCTTC. This translates into CASTPSGVRNGYTF.

The table lists this clonotype with a few counts. J is TRBJ2-1 and V is TRBV12-3 or TRBV12-4; possible D gene TRBD2, 6 bases. There are 13 residues in the CDR3. Trimming removed 3 bases at V and 7 bases at J, with 10 bases between. In DNA, the CDR3 is TGTGCCAGCAGTTTGGGACTTTCGAATGAGCAGTTCTTC. This gives the protein CASSLGLSNEQFF.

This clonotype has ten or more counts. This rearrangement joins TRBV20-1 to TRBJ2-7, with 8 positions matching TRBD2. This CDR3 has 14 amino acids. Trimming cost V 6 bases and J 2 bases; bases outside gene matches: 9. CDR1 is DFQATT, CDR2 SNEGSKA, per germline (reference sequence). The DNA for the CDR3 is TGCAGTGCGGTTCCTAGCGGGCAGCCCTACGAGCAGTACTTC. Translated, it gives CSAVPSGQPYEQYF.

CDR3 DNA sequence: TGTGCCAGCAGCCTCCGGGAGTTGAATAGCAATCAGCCCCAGCATTTT. Translating it yields CASSLRELNSNQPQHF. This chain joins TRBV7-8 and TRBJ1-5, with D unresolved. CDR1 and CDR2 (germline): SGHVS, FQNEAQ. V lost 5 bases, J lost 0 bases, and 14 bases lay in between. The CDR3 has 16 amino acids.

This clonotype was found many times. The chain's CDR3 is CASSLRQAPNQPQHF. The CDR3 nucleotides read TGTGCCAGCAGCTTAAGACAGGCGCCCAATCAGCCCCAGCATTTT. The J gene is TRBJ1-5, the V gene TRBV7-2, with D possibly matching TRBD1 (6 bases). Germline loops: CDR1 SGHTA, CDR2 FQGNSA. The ends were cut back, 2 bases at V and 3 bases at J, with 11 bases in the middle. The CDR3 is 15 amino acids.